This is a list of T cell receptor beta chains from one sample in a study of blood T cells in healthy people across ages. TCRdb re-analysed the 5' RACE reads in MiXCR, keeping a single row per CDR3 protein. This sample yields about 1.6 million distinct CDR3 sequences, of which approximately 32% are seen a single time; about 10% belongs to the top ten. Sequencing was done on a sample of blood. Receptors originate from a woman aged 25 to 39 in good health. Each CDR3 is given with its conserved first and last residue. A D gene is named only where the DNA matches it firmly. Clone sizes are given selectively: once, few, many, or a class where the clone is expanded.

abundance,v_gene,j_gene,d_gene,CDR3nt,CDR3aa
-,TRBV5-1,TRBJ2-7,-,TGCGCCAGCAGCTTGGCGGGATCGGGGGCTACGCAGCAGTACTTC,CASSLAGSGATQQYF
-,TRBV7-2,TRBJ1-4,-,TGTGCCAGCAGCTTAGTGGGGTTTAGTGAAAAACTGTTTTTT,CASSLVGFSEKLFF
few,TRBV20-1,TRBJ1-5,TRBD1,TGCAGTGCTGGGACAGGGGGCCGTAAGGGCAATCAGCCCCAGCATTTT,CSAGTGGRKGNQPQHF
-,TRBV11-3,TRBJ2-1,-,TGTGCCAGCAGCCCCCGGGTGAACGTGCGTGATGAGCAGTTCTTC,CASSPRVNVRDEQFF
-,TRBV6-6,TRBJ2-1,-,TGTGCCAGCCCACAGCCGGGGAATGAGCAGTTCTTC,CASPQPGNEQFF
-,TRBV28,TRBJ2-7,-,TGTGCCAGCAGTTTGACCGGCGGGCTCTACGAGCAGTACTTC,CASSLTGGLYEQYF
many,TRBV20-1,TRBJ2-5,TRBD2,TGCAGTGCTCCTGAAGCGGGGGGATGGGAGACCCAGTACTTC,CSAPEAGGWETQYF
-,TRBV7-9,TRBJ2-1,TRBD2,TGTGCCAGCAGCCCCATAGCGGGTATTGAGCAGTTCTTC,CASSPIAGIEQFF
-,TRBV20-1,TRBJ2-7,-,TGCAGTGCTAGAGATTCTTGGTCCTACGAGCAGTACTTC,CSARDSWSYEQYF
-,TRBV5-1,TRBJ1-2,-,TGCGCCAGCAGCGCCGACCCCCTGGGTGGCTACACCTTC,CASSADPLGGYTF
-,TRBV4-1,TRBJ2-1,-,TGCGCCAGCAGCCGAGATTCGGTCCTAGCATACAATGAGCAGTTCTTC,CASSRDSVLAYNEQFF
-,TRBV6-2/TRBV6-3,TRBJ2-1,-,TGTGCCAGCAGTTACTCGAGCCACCCCTACAATGAGCAGTTCTTC,CASSYSSHPYNEQFF
many,TRBV29-1,TRBJ2-3,TRBD2,TGCAGCGTCGAAATAGGACTAGCGGAGACAGATACGCAGTATTTT,CSVEIGLAETDTQYF
-,TRBV27,TRBJ1-5,TRBD1,TGTGCCAGCAGTCGTTACTGGACAGGGGGCGACCAAGGCAATCAGCCCCAGCATTTT,CASSRYWTGGDQGNQPQHF
-,TRBV14,TRBJ2-3,-,TGTGCCAGTAACAGACAGGGAGGTACGCAGTATTTT,CASNRQGGTQYF
few,TRBV7-2,TRBJ2-3,TRBD2,TGTGCCAGCAGCTTAAGACTAGCGGGAGGTGGTTTCACAGATACGCAGTATTTT,CASSLRLAGGGFTDTQYF